This T cell receptor (beta chain) was sequenced for a study of blood T cell repertoires in COVID-19. For the study at large: There were acute and convalescent COVID-19 samples, and they came from the United States, Italy and Spain.

In the original analysis: Amplification of reference gene primers was used by the study to estimate nucleated cell counts. Clones were read by immunoSEQ multiplex PCR, and TCRdb kept only the in-frame ones, dropping some. The DNA gave D and trimming, while V, J and clone size come from that table. The sample shows some 100,000 clones, around 80% of them seen only once. The CDR3 covers 16 residues. Germline CDR1 MNHEY, CDR2 SVGEGT. With 4 bases clipped from V and 7 bases from J, the junction kept 6 bases outside the gene matches. Sequences were obtained from peripheral blood. This chain links TRBV6-2 or TRBV6-3 with TRBJ2-1; 14 bases line up with TRBD2. The TCR comes from a man aged 45-60 years with active or convalescent COVID-19. DNA of the CDR3: TGTGCCAGCAGTTCGACTAGCGGGGGGGTAAGGAATGAGCAGTTCTTC. It translates to CASSSTSGGVRNEQFF.